This T cell receptor beta chain was identified during a study of T cell responses to AZD1222 COVID-19 vaccine. There are 12 residues in the CDR3. With 6 bases removed from V and 8 bases from J, the gap between germline ends came to 13 bases. The table came from immunoSEQ multiplex PCR; TCRdb's copy has only in-frame clones and leaves some out. The sample holds 150,000 to 200,000 clones; roughly 92% are singletons and the top ten take 1% to 1.5%. The specimen was peripheral blood, collected on day 0 of AZD1222 vaccination. The origin of this receptor is an adult in good health. The genes are TRBV12-3 or TRBV12-4 and TRBJ1-1, with D possibly TRBD1 on 6 matching bases. The CDR3 coding sequence is TGTGCCAGCAGGAACCTTACAGGGGAAGCTTTCTTT. Its translation is CASRNLTGEAFF.